This T cell receptor (beta chain) was captured in a study of post-analysis software for immune sequencing data. The overall study: As for disease course, relapsing-remitting, secondary progressive and progressive-relapsing multiple sclerosis were all included.

Comments on this clonotype: The antigen is undetermined.

Unique molecular identifiers tagged the TCR beta cDNA libraries. Hundreds of thousands of cDNA molecules came from 1 to 10 million T cells. Via MiXCR, TCRdb re-called the PCR reads, giving one row per CDR3 protein. The sample has approximately 400,000 distinct CDR3 sequences; less than 40% are singletons. General study findings and limits: Under the F measure, samples that were prepared in one batch clustered strongly together.

The specimen sequenced was blood. The clonotype comes from a girl aged 10-17 years with multiple sclerosis.

The CDR3, as DNA: TGTGCCAGCAGGGAACAACTAGCAGAGCAAGAGACCCAGTACTTC. Its translation: CASREQLAEQETQYF. V gene TRBV12-3 or TRBV12-4 combines with J gene TRBJ2-5; possibly TRBD2 for D (6 bases). CDR3 length: 15 residues. V was shortened by 6 bases and J by 2 bases, with 16 bases between the two germline ends.